The sequence of this TCR beta chain was determined in a study of T cell repertoires in cytomegalovirus infection. Looking at the study overall: The authors used CMV epitopes that were HLA-C-restricted (recently identified) and HLA-B-restricted (well studied). Study-wide points: Cumulated frequencies of public TCR beta families served to identify carriers of CMV plus the relevant HLA.

A single record per CDR3 protein comes from TCRdb applying MiXCR to the reads. This sample carries about 920,000 distinct CDR3 sequences, roughly a third of them seen once, and the ten largest clones take 10% to 15%. This CDR3 has 14 amino acids. The ends were cut back, 3 bases at V and 5 bases at J, with 11 bases in the middle. Per germline, CDR1 SGHVS and CDR2 FNYEAQ. Points on this clonotype: Its target is not known.

The chain has TRBV7-6 and TRBJ2-1; D is perhaps TRBD1 or TRBD2 (6 bases each). This sample comprised cultured CD8+ T cells from PBMCs, obtained from culture after CMV antigen stimulation. The sequence was obtained from a human donor in good health (CMV status not recorded). Some clones in this sample may be carry-over from other donors' samples. The CDR3 region has the DNA TGTGCCAGCAGCTTTATTGGGGGGCACAATGAGCAGTTCTTC. Translation: CASSFIGGHNEQFF. The whole variable domain, remainder taken from reference TRBV7-6 and TRBJ2-1, is GAGVSQSPRYKVTKRGQDVALRCDPISGHVSLYWYRQALGQGPEFLTYFNYEAQQDKSGLPNDRFSAERPEGSISTLTIQRTEQRDSAMYRCASSFIGGHNEQFFGPGTRLTVL.